The rows below give T cell receptor beta chains drawn from one sample of a study of CD8 T cells in ankylosing spondylitis. TCRdb ran MiXCR on the 5' RACE reads and lists one entry per CDR3 protein. The data show 250,000 to 400,000 distinct CDR3 sequences, with 11% seen just once and around 10% held by the top ten. The specimen sequenced was blood, either unsorted or a sorted T cell fraction (not recorded which). The receptor source for this set is a female donor with ankylosing spondylitis or in good health (not recorded which). The CDR3 runs from the conserved cysteine through the conserved F or W. The order of the fields is D gene, J gene, V gene, clone size, CDR3 DNA, CDR3 protein. The D gene is left open where the match is weak. Clone size is stated in some rows and not others, as once, few, many or a class when expanded.

D: TRBD1; J: TRBJ1-4; V: TRBV20-1; size: many; DNA: TGCAGTGCTAGGCCGACAGGGAAGGATGAAAAACTGTTTTTT; CDR3: CSARPTGKDEKLFF
D: TRBD2; J: TRBJ2-2; V: TRBV5-1; size: few; DNA: TGCGCCAGCGCCTTCATCCGGACTAGCGGAACGAACACCGGGGAGCTGTTTTTT; CDR3: CASAFIRTSGTNTGELFF
D: NA; J: TRBJ1-1; V: TRBV7-6; size: many; DNA: TGTGCCAGCAGCTCGGGGTGGGCCATGAACACTGAAGCTTTCTTT; CDR3: CASSSGWAMNTEAFF
D: NA; J: TRBJ2-3; V: TRBV5-5; size: NA; DNA: TGTGCCAGCAGCTATAGCGTGAGATCAGATACGCAGTATTTT; CDR3: CASSYSVRSDTQYF
D: NA; J: TRBJ1-5; V: TRBV20-1; size: NA; DNA: TGCTGTGCTAGAGAGGGCATGCCTTTACGAAGCAATCAGCCCCAGCATTTT; CDR3: CCAREGMPLRSNQPQHF
D: TRBD2; J: TRBJ2-7; V: TRBV7-2; size: NA; DNA: TGTGCCAGCAGCTTGGGAGGGACTAGCTCCGAGCAGTACTTC; CDR3: CASSLGGTSSEQYF
D: TRBD1; J: TRBJ1-2; V: TRBV20-1; size: few; DNA: TGCAGTGCTAAAGGACAGGGGGGTGGCTACACCTTC; CDR3: CSAKGQGGGYTF
D: TRBD1; J: TRBJ1-1; V: TRBV7-2; size: NA; DNA: TGTGCCAGCAGCTATAAGACAGGGCGAAGGTTGAACACTGAAGCTTTCTTT; CDR3: CASSYKTGRRLNTEAFF
D: NA; J: TRBJ2-7; V: TRBV14; size: many; DNA: TGTGCCAGCAGCCAAGTATCCTTCTACGAGCAGTACTTC; CDR3: CASSQVSFYEQYF
D: NA; J: TRBJ2-2; V: TRBV5-1; size: many; DNA: TGCGCCAGCAGCTTGCAAGGGAACACCGGGGAGCTGTTTTTT; CDR3: CASSLQGNTGELFF
D: NA; J: TRBJ1-4; V: TRBV7-8; size: few; DNA: TGTGCCAGCAGCTTAGCAGACGGCGTGGGGGAAAAACTGTTTTTT; CDR3: CASSLADGVGEKLFF
D: NA; J: TRBJ1-2; V: TRBV6-1; size: many; DNA: TGTGCCAGTACCTTGGACGGGGTCTATGGCTACACCTTC; CDR3: CASTLDGVYGYTF
D: TRBD2; J: TRBJ2-1; V: TRBV10-3; size: many; DNA: TGTGCCATGGCTAGCGGGAGCAATGAGCAGTTCTTC; CDR3: CAMASGSNEQFF
D: TRBD1; J: TRBJ1-5; V: TRBV20-1; size: many; DNA: TGCAGTGCTAGACGGGACAGGGGTAATCAGCCCCAGCATTTT; CDR3: CSARRDRGNQPQHF
D: TRBD1; J: TRBJ1-1; V: TRBV7-8; size: NA; DNA: TGTGCCAGCAGCCCATGGGACAGGCCGAACACTGAAGCTTTCTTT; CDR3: CASSPWDRPNTEAFF
D: NA; J: TRBJ2-1; V: TRBV9; size: NA; DNA: TGTGCCAGCAGCGTAGGATCGGGCACCTACAATGAGCAGTTCTTC; CDR3: CASSVGSGTYNEQFF
D: TRBD1; J: TRBJ2-7; V: TRBV11-2; size: NA; DNA: TGTGCCAGCAGCATCGGGACAGGGGTATACGAGCAGTACTTC; CDR3: CASSIGTGVYEQYF
D: NA; J: TRBJ2-7; V: TRBV4-3; size: NA; DNA: TGCGCCAGCAGCCAAGATTGGCCGTCCCTTTCCTACGAGCAGTACTTC; CDR3: CASSQDWPSLSYEQYF
D: NA; J: TRBJ1-1; V: TRBV12-3/TRBV12-4; size: NA; DNA: TGTGCCAGCAGTTTCCCAGGGAGAGACACTGAAGCTTTCTTT; CDR3: CASSFPGRDTEAFF
D: NA; J: TRBJ1-5; V: TRBV5-5; size: many; DNA: TGTGCCAGCAGCTTCGGTTCGGACAGCTTCAATCAGCCCCAGCATTTT; CDR3: CASSFGSDSFNQPQHF
D: TRBD1; J: TRBJ1-2; V: TRBV12-3/TRBV12-4; size: many; DNA: TGTGCCAGCAGTTTAGTCGGACAGGGGGCGGGTGGCTACACCTTC; CDR3: CASSLVGQGAGGYTF
D: TRBD2; J: TRBJ2-3; V: TRBV18; size: NA; DNA: TGTGCCAGCTCCCTACTAGCGGGGGTGGCGGATACGCAGTATTTT; CDR3: CASSLLAGVADTQYF
D: NA; J: TRBJ2-3; V: TRBV20-1; size: many; DNA: TGCAGTGCTCTCACCATGGCGGGGACCGCAGATACGCAGTATTTT; CDR3: CSALTMAGTADTQYF
D: TRBD2; J: TRBJ2-1; V: TRBV20-1; size: many; DNA: TGCAGTGCTATCCCAATTGGGACTAGCGGGGGTCGGACGAGCTCCTACAATGAGCAGTTCTTC; CDR3: CSAIPIGTSGGRTSSYNEQFF